The 7 T cell receptor beta chains given below trace back to one sample, sequenced in a study of vaccination effects on CD4 cells after COVID-19. The protocol was immunoSEQ multiplex PCR, while the TCRdb copy is restricted to in-frame clones and leaves out a portion. The sample carries about 45,000 clones, 60% to 75% recorded once. Antigen-specific CD4+ T cells were first expanded with viral peptide pools by the ViraFEST assay and only then sequenced. A 10-day culture period preceded the isolation of CD4+ T cells. Documented for the person is a PCR-confirmed SARS-CoV-2 infection occurring between March and December 2020. These receptors' antigens are unknown. This material consisted of CD4+ T cells from PBMCs cultured with a peptide pool, taken before COVID-19 vaccination. These receptors all come from a human donor who had a prior SARS-CoV-2 infection.

V usage is TRBV21-1 and J usage is TRBJ1-4. TRBV21-1 is a recognized pseudogene. This CDR3 comprises 17 residues. CDR3: CASSKFRDTPKGEKLFF. The CDR3 DNA is TGTGCCAGCAGCAAATTCCGAGACACACCAAAAGGGGAAAAACTGTTTTTT.

This clone was seen only a few times. The V call is TRBV5-1, the J call TRBJ1-1, with unresolved D. This CDR3 region has 15 residues. V was clipped by 7 bases and J by 1 base, with 17 bases between them. CDR1 and CDR2 (germline): SGHRS, YFSETQ. CDR3 bases: TGCGCCAGCGCAGAATGGGGATTTTCGAACACTGAAGCTTTCTTT. This codes for CASAEWGFSNTEAFF.

This clone was detected only once. V usage is TRBV5-1 and J usage is TRBJ2-5; TRBD2 matches 7 bases. The length of the CDR3 is 14 residues. Trimming removed 4 bases from V and 5 bases from J; junction bases left unmatched: 8. The germline V gene has CDR1 SGHRS and CDR2 YFSETQ. The CDR3 loop reads CASSRNQGGETQYF. The CDR3 nucleotides read TGCGCCAGCAGCCGAAACCAGGGAGGGGAGACCCAGTACTTC. The full variable domain, completed using reference TRBV5-1 and TRBJ2-5, is KAGVTQTPRYLIKTRGQQVTLSCSPISGHRSVSWYQQTPGQGLQFLFEYFSETQRNKGNFPGRFSGRQFSNSRSEMNVSTLELGDSALYLCASSRNQGGETQYFGPGTRLLVL.

This sequence joins TRBV2 and TRBJ2-1; TRBD2 matches 13 bases. V dropped 6 bases and J dropped 4; count of bases not matched to a gene: 6. Germline V gene data show CDR1 as SNHLY and CDR2 as FYNNEI. There are 16 residues in the CDR3. Written as DNA, the CDR3 is TGTGCCAGCAGATTACTAGCGGGGGGGATGTACAATGAGCAGTTCTTC. Translation gives CASRLLAGGMYNEQFF.

CDR3 nucleotides: TGTGCCAGCAGCGTAGTAGCGGGATCCTACAATGAGCAGTTCTTC. It encodes CASSVVAGSYNEQFF. The rearrangement joins TRBV9 to TRBJ2-1, with TRBD2 matching 8 bases. Germline CDR1 SGDLS, CDR2 YYNGEE. The CDR3 runs to 15 residues. Trimming at V came to 0 bases and at J to 1 base, leaving 0 bases not matched to a gene.

The gene calls are TRBV2 and TRBJ1-6, with TRBD1 as a possible D gene (6 bases). The CDR3 length is 14 residues. With 6 bases removed from V and 7 bases from J, the gap between germline ends came to 13 bases. From germline, CDR1 is SNHLY and CDR2 FYNNEI. For the CDR3, the DNA is TGTGCCAGCAGACCAGGGGTGGCCAATTCACCCCTCCACTTT. Its protein is CASRPGVANSPLHF.

This clone was counted a single time. Here the CDR3 reads CASSQGGRQVGYTF. The CDR3 DNA follows: TGTGCCAGCAGCCAAGGGGGTCGGCAGGTCGGCTACACCTTC. The chain uses TRBV3-1 (or the pseudogene TRBV3-2) and TRBJ1-2; D is uncertain. The length of the CDR3 is 14 residues. V was pared by 1 base and J by 8 bases, with 14 bases between. The germline gives CDR1 LGHDT, CDR2 YNNKEL (reference sequence).